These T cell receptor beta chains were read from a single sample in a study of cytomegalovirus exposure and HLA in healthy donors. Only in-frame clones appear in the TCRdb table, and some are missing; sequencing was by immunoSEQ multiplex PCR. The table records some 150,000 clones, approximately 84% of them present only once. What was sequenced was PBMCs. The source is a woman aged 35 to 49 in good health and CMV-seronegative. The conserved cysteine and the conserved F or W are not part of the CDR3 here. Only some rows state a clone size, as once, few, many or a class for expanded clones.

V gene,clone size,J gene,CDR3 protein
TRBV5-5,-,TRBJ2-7,ASSLRTGGEQY
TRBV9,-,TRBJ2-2,ASSVGGRNTGELF
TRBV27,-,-,ATRLTLSSYEQY
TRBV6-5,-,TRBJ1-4,ASSNTMDRPKLF
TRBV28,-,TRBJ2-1,ASSAVSGTMLSNEQF
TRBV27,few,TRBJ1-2,ASSSAGSGLYGYT
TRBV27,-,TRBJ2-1,ASSLERGTSIF
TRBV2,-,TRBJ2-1,ASSINEQF
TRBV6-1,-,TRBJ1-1,ASRPRRRNTEAF
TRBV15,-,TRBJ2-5,ATSSSRHPQETQY
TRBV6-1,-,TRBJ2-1,ASSGQAYNEQF
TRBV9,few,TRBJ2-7,ASSVGLAGASYYEQY
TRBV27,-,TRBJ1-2,ASSFRGISGTDYGYT
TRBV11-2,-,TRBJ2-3,ASSLGQLTPTDTQY
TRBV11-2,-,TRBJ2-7,ASSFGTGSYEQY
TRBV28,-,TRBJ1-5,ASSLRWTLSNQPQH
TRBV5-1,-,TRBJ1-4,ASSTDRSNEKLF
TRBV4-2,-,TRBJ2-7,ASSQERDSSLGQY
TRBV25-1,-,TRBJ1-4,ASSDPTVNEKLF
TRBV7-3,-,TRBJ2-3,ASSLLAGVSGTQY
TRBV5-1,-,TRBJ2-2,ASSLEFAVNTGELF
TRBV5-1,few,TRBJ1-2,ASSLQAGSGYT
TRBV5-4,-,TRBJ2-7,ASSSGHRSSYEQY
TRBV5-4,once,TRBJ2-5,ASSPGTTQETQY
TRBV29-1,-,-,SVGGLAGWAAYEQY
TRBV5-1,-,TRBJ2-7,ASSAGTSGEQY
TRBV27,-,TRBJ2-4,ASSSTGAIQY
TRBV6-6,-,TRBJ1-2,ASSVTGNVYT
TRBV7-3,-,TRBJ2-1,ASSLMAGSSYNEQF
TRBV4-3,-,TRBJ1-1,ASSQEGGLSGRNGNTEAF
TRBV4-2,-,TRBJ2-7,ASSQLLAGQGGYEQY
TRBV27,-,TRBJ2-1,ASTLLAGVRNEQF
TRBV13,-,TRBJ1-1,ASSPTGFYTEAF
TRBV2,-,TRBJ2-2,ASSGHGGMLATGELF